This T cell receptor (beta chain) comes out of a study of blood T cell repertoires in COVID-19 (dated by TCRdb to the early 2020s). As for the study more broadly: Samples from collaborators originated in the United States, Italy and Spain and spanned both the acute and convalescent phases of COVID-19. The prospective study material was composed of cDNA or gDNA derived from T cells, B-cell-depleted T cells, or PBMCs. The dataset comprised deeply sampled blood TCRbeta repertoires from subjects exposed to, actively infected with, or recovered from COVID-19. A freely available public database, intended as a resource for researchers studying the immune response to SARS-CoV-2, is where the repertoires were released. The samples were drawn from the first 160 participants of the ongoing ImmuneRACE study and from about 1,200 subjects provided by 6 global collaborators. Sample metadata almost always included a de-identified subject ID, COVID-19 status, age in years and sex. HLA class I and class II types, where available, came from metadata supplied by the sample provider rather than from assay-based typing. Overall study outcomes, separate from this receptor: Clinical and demographic metadata were provided uncurated, with the amount varying by source and participant.

Concerning this clone itself: No cognate antigen has been identified for it. Base quality data are lacking; no much larger clone is found one base away.

Relative to germline, V is 3 bases shorter and J is 2 bases shorter, with 7 bases between their ends. Per the germline V gene, MDHEN is the CDR1 and SYDVKM is the CDR2. Taken from cysteine to phenylalanine, the CDR3 has 13 residues. Kept here is only the CDR3 DNA, which spans 39 bases and is read in frame from base 1. TCRbeta CDR3 regions were amplified from genomic DNA using the immunoSEQ Assay, a bias-controlled multiplex PCR. The study's own analysis went as follows. Within the assay, amplification of reference gene primers was used to estimate how many nucleated cells each sample contained. Sequence reads were collapsed and filtered to measure the absolute abundance of every unique TCRbeta CDR3 rearrangement. For each sample, productive Simpson clonality was calculated by taking the square root of Simpson's diversity index across productive rearrangements. TCRdb holds this immuneACCESS table with in-frame rearrangements only. Some clones are missing; in checked studies, unresolved V genes explain under half, and the rest has no known cause. From that table come the V and J calls and clone size; the DNA was used to work out D and trimming. The sample table shows about 260,000 clones, and about 83% are seen once. The ten largest make up about 1.5% of the sample.

Another Seattle source contributed samples from volunteer blood donors who had recovered from COVID-19. The collaborating institutions used their own protocols to collect whole blood in K2EDTA tubes. For TCRbeta analysis, collaborators shipped samples as frozen whole blood, isolated PBMCs, or DNA extracted from either of those sample types. The source is a woman in her forties who had recovered from COVID-19. The V and J genes are TRBV28 and TRBJ1-2, with the D gene too uncertain to name. Sequenced input: peripheral blood. The CDR3 region reads CASSLTTNYGYTF. The nucleotide sequence reads as follows: TGTGCCAGCAGTTTGACAACAAACTATGGCTACACCTTC.